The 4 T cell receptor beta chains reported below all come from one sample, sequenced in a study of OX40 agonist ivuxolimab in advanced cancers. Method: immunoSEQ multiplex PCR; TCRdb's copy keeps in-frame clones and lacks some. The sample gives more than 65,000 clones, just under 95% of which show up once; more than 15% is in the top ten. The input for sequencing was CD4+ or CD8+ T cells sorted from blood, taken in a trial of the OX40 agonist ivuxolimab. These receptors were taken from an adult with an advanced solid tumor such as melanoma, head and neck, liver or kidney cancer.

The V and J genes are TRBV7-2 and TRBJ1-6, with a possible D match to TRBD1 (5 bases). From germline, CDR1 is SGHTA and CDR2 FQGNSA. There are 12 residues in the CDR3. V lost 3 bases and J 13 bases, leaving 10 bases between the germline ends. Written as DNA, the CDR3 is TGTGCCAGCAGCTTCGGGGGTCCCCCCCTCCACTTT. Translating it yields CASSFGGPPLHF.

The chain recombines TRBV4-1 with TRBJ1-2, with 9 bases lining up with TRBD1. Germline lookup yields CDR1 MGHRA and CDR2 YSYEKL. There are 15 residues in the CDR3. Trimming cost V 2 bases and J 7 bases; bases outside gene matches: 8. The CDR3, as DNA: TGCGCCAGCAGCCAATTAACCCGGGACAGGGCTGGCTACACCTTC. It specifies CASSQLTRDRAGYTF.

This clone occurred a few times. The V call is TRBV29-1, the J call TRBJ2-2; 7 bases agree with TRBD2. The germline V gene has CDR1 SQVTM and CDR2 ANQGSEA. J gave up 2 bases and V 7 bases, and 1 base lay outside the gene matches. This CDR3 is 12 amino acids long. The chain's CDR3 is CSGEGNTGELFF. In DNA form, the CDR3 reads TGCAGCGGGGAGGGAAACACCGGGGAGCTGTTTTTT.

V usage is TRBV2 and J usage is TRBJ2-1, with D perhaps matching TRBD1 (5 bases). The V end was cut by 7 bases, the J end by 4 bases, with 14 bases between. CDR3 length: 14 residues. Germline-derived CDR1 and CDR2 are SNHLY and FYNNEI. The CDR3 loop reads CASNQDSYYNEQFF. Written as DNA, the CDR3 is TGTGCCAGCAATCAAGACAGCTATTACAATGAGCAGTTCTTC.